What follows are 16 T cell receptor beta chains derived from one specimen sequenced in a study of blood T cell repertoires in COVID-19. Assay: immunoSEQ multiplex PCR; the TCRdb copy retains only in-frame clones and omits some. The data contain roughly 100,000 clones, 86% of them seen just once; the ten biggest clones take up under 2%. Sequencing was done on a sample of peripheral blood. These receptor sequences come from an elderly man with acute or convalescent COVID-19.

This chain connects TRBV6-5 to TRBJ2-7, with a weak D call TRBD2 (7 bases). Trimming left V 6 bases short and J 5 bases short, with 14 bases between. The CDR3 consists of 13 residues. Looked up from germline, CDR1 is MNHEY and CDR2 is SVGAGI. The CDR3 region has the DNA TGTGCCAGCAGCTGGGGGGGCCCGCACGAGCAGTACTTC. Translation gives CASSWGGPHEQYF.

V and J are TRBV4-3 and TRBJ2-1; 10 bases align to TRBD2. This CDR3 has 15 residues. CDR1 is LGHNA and CDR2 is YSLEER in the germline V gene. J gave up 3 bases and V 1 base, and 0 bases lay outside the gene matches. The CDR3 region is CASSQGTSGYNEQFF. The CDR3 DNA reads TGCGCCAGCAGCCAAGGGACTAGCGGCTACAATGAGCAGTTCTTC.

This clone has just one count. The chain employs TRBV29-1 and TRBJ2-1; 13 bases line up with TRBD2. Germline CDR1 reads SQVTM; CDR2 reads ANQGSEA. Losses at the gene ends were 8 bases for V and 6 bases for J; bases not matched to a gene: 7. The CDR3 contains 14 residues. CDR3 region: CSTRLAGGGNEQFF. The CDR3 nucleotides read TGCAGCACCAGACTAGCGGGAGGAGGCAATGAGCAGTTCTTC.

The J gene is TRBJ2-5, the V gene TRBV3-1 (or the pseudogene TRBV3-2); 10 bases match TRBD2. The CDR3 contains 15 residues. Germline CDR1 is LGHDT and CDR2 is YNNKEL (reference sequence). The V gene end was trimmed by 4 bases and the J gene end by 3 bases; junction bases not matched to a gene: 5. The CDR3 bases are TGTGCCAGCAGCCTTGGGACTAGCGACAAAGAGACCCAGTACTTC. It codes for CASSLGTSDKETQYF.

The J gene is TRBJ1-2, the V gene TRBV7-2, with D maybe TRBD1 (6 bases). Deletions cut 5 bases from V and 1 base from J, with 20 bases between. Germline V gene lookup returns CDR1 SGHTA and CDR2 FQGNSA. The length of the CDR3 is 17 residues. Here the CDR3 reads CASSPNANRVRNYGYTF. The CDR3 DNA reads as TGTGCCAGCAGCCCAAACGCCAACAGGGTGCGTAACTATGGCTACACCTTC.

The CDR3 here is CASSAPGENTGELFF. The CDR3 bases are TGTGCCAGCAGTGCCCCCGGGGAGAACACCGGGGAGCTGTTTTTT. This rearrangement joins TRBV28 to TRBJ2-2; a possible D gene is TRBD2 (5 bases). This CDR3 region has 15 residues. The germline V and J ends were trimmed by 5 bases and 1 base, with 11 bases remaining between them. Germline-derived CDR1 and CDR2 are MDHEN and SYDVKM.

The V call is TRBV27, the J call TRBJ1-6, with unresolved D. Germline V gene sequence: CDR1 MNHEY, CDR2 SMNVEV (reference sequence). The V and J ends lost 3 bases and 10 bases respectively, with 16 bases between them. The length of the CDR3 is 15 residues. CDR3 amino acids: CASSLGAPGGSPLHF. The CDR3 bases are TGTGCCAGCAGTTTGGGCGCTCCGGGAGGATCACCCCTCCACTTT.

The chain couples TRBV24-1 to TRBJ2-1, with D possibly matching TRBD2 (6 bases). The CDR3 extends over 16 amino acids. V was pared by 4 bases and J by 4 bases, with 16 bases between. CDR1 is KGHDR, CDR2 SFDVKD, per germline. This CDR3 is CATSDPGGGEYNEQFF. In DNA form, the CDR3 reads TGTGCCACCAGTGACCCAGGTGGAGGGGAGTACAATGAGCAGTTCTTC.

J is TRBJ2-1 and V is TRBV5-1; D not certain. V was clipped by 0 bases and J by 9 bases, with 10 bases between them. CDR1 is SGHRS, CDR2 YFSETQ, per germline. This CDR3 contains 13 residues. The CDR3 bases are TGCGCCAGCAGCTTGGTAGCTAGAGGTGAGCAGTTCTTC. It codes for CASSLVARGEQFF. Full variable domain (outside the CDR3, taken from reference TRBV5-1 and TRBJ2-1): KAGVTQTPRYLIKTRGQQVTLSCSPISGHRSVSWYQQTPGQGLQFLFEYFSETQRNKGNFPGRFSGRQFSNSRSEMNVSTLELGDSALYLCASSLVARGEQFFGPGTRLTVL.

This rearrangement joins TRBV24-1 to TRBJ2-3, with 7 bases identical to TRBD1. This CDR3 has 13 residues. Germline V gene sequence: CDR1 KGHDR, CDR2 SFDVKD. J lost 6 bases, V lost 7 bases, and 6 bases had no gene match. The CDR3 DNA reads TGTGCCACCAGCCGGGACAGTTTGGATACGCAGTATTTT. It specifies CATSRDSLDTQYF.

The CDR3 protein is CASSLQGDSNQPQHF. CDR3 nucleotides: TGTGCCAGCAGCCTACAGGGCGATAGCAATCAGCCCCAGCATTTT. The chain recombines TRBV27 with TRBJ1-5; D may be TRBD1 (6 bases). The CDR3 contains 15 residues. Germline-derived CDR1 and CDR2 are MNHEY and SMNVEV (reference sequence). Trimming removed 6 bases at V and 0 bases at J, with 12 bases between.

The chain is built from TRBV5-4 and TRBJ2-5, with 8 nucleotides matching TRBD2. V was pared by 2 bases and J by 5 bases, with 5 bases of the junction left unmatched. CDR3 length equals 14 residues. Germline V gene data show CDR1 as SGHNT and CDR2 as YYREEE (reference sequence). The CDR3 here is CASSFGGRKETQYF. The CDR3, as DNA: TGTGCCAGCAGCTTCGGCGGGAGGAAGGAGACCCAGTACTTC.

This chain joins TRBV6-5 and TRBJ1-1; a possible D gene is TRBD1 (5 bases). With 5 bases removed from V and 4 bases from J, the gap between germline ends came to 8 bases. The CDR3 length is 12 residues. Germline V lookup: CDR1 MNHEY, CDR2 SVGAGI. The CDR3 sequence: CASSHQGTEAFF. In DNA form, the CDR3 reads TGTGCCAGCAGTCACCAGGGCACTGAAGCTTTCTTT.

V and J are TRBV3-1 (or the pseudogene TRBV3-2) and TRBJ2-5; 7 nucleotides align to TRBD2. This CDR3 has 14 amino acids. Germline CDR1 LGHDT, CDR2 YNNKEL (reference sequence). Trimming took 1 base from V and 3 from J; bases not matched to a gene: 2. The CDR3 sequence is CASSQGGGEETQYF. The CDR3 DNA follows: TGTGCCAGCAGCCAAGGGGGGGGAGAAGAGACCCAGTACTTC.

The rearrangement joins TRBV29-1 to TRBJ2-5, with D tentatively TRBD1 (6 bases). Germline values: CDR1 SQVTM, CDR2 ANQGSEA. CDR3 length: 15 residues. V was pared by 5 bases and J by 5 bases, with 21 bases between. DNA of the CDR3: TGCAGCGTTCCCCCGACAGGCGCCGCGTGGGAGACCCAGTACTTC. Residues: CSVPPTGAAWETQYF.

The V call is TRBV28, the J call TRBJ2-5; 11 bases agree with TRBD1. Germline V CDR1 and CDR2: MDHEN, SYDVKM. CDR3 length: 15 amino acids. The V segment lost 5 bases and the J segment 5 bases; nucleotides outside the gene matches: 7. In nucleotides, the CDR3 is TGTGCCAGCAGTCCCGGGACAGGGGGTATGGAGACCCAGTACTTC. Protein: CASSPGTGGMETQYF.